The 14 T cell receptor beta chains reported below all come from one sample, sequenced in a study of control samples from healthy donors and cancer patients. Profiled with immunoSEQ multiplex PCR; TCRdb holds only in-frame clones, not every one. There are 77,000 or so clones in the sample; roughly nine tenths occur only once, and less than 20% lies in the top ten. Sequencing input: blood. The source is a man under 40 in good health.

The chain joins TRBV6-5 to TRBJ1-1, with 7 bases identical to TRBD1. This CDR3 is 13 amino acids long. V lost 11 bases and J lost 1; bases outside the gene matches: 7. Germline assignment: CDR1 MNHEY and CDR2 SVGAGI. The DNA of the CDR3 is TGTGCCGGGCGGACAGGTGAGAACACTGAAGCTTTCTTT. Protein: CAGRTGENTEAFF.

This chain joins TRBV29-1 and TRBJ1-2, with 9 bases that match TRBD1. CDR3 length: 12 amino acids. The germline CDR1 and CDR2 sequences are SQVTM and ANQGSEA. J gave up 5 bases and V 4 bases, and 2 bases lay outside the gene matches. CDR3 residues: CSVGQGVYGYTF. CDR3 DNA sequence: TGCAGCGTTGGACAGGGGGTATATGGCTACACCTTC.

This clone appeared a single time. The V and J genes are TRBV6-5 and TRBJ2-1, with D possibly matching TRBD2 (5 bases). Trimming left V 0 bases short and J 5 bases short, with 14 bases between. Germline V lookup: CDR1 MNHEY, CDR2 SVGAGI. The CDR3 contains 16 residues. Written as DNA, the CDR3 is TGTGCCAGCAGTTACTCTATCCAGCGGTCTGACAATGAGCAGTTCTTC. Amino acid sequence: CASSYSIQRSDNEQFF.

This clone was observed once. CDR3 coding DNA: TGTGCCAGCAGCGTCAGAAATGAGCAGTTCTTC. It specifies CASSVRNEQFF. V and J are TRBV11-2 and TRBJ2-1; D gene unclear. Germline-derived CDR1 and CDR2 are SGHAT and FQNNGV. The germline V and J ends were trimmed by 5 bases and 7 bases, with 6 bases remaining between them. The CDR3 runs 11 residues.

In this sample, this clone turned up once. This chain links TRBV19 with TRBJ1-3; D perhaps matches TRBD1 (6 bases). The V end was cut by 2 bases, the J end by 0 bases, with 11 bases between. Germline V gives CDR1 LNHDA, CDR2 SQIVND (reference sequence). This CDR3 comprises 16 residues. CDR3 sequence (DNA): TGTGCCAGTAGTATACAGGGGCCCTCCTCTGGAAACACCATATATTTT. Translated, it gives CASSIQGPSSGNTIYF.

This chain joins TRBV3-1 (or the pseudogene TRBV3-2) and TRBJ2-1, with D uncertain. With 1 base removed from V and 2 bases from J, the gap between germline ends came to 9 bases. CDR1 and CDR2 (germline): LGHDT, YNNKEL (reference sequence). The CDR3 contains 15 residues. The CDR3 nucleotides are TGTGCCAGCAGCCAAGGGCGGCGAACCTACAATGAGCAGTTCTTC. This encodes CASSQGRRTYNEQFF.

The CDR3 DNA reads as TGTGCCGGGGAGTACGAGCAGTACTTC. Translation gives CAGEYEQYF. The rearrangement links TRBV28 to TRBJ2-7; tentatively, D is TRBD2 (5 bases). Between the trimmed V and J ends, which lost 11 bases and 4 bases, there was a span of 6 bases. The germline CDR1 and CDR2 sequences are MDHEN and SYDVKM. The CDR3 runs 9 residues.

The chain has TRBV3-1 (or the pseudogene TRBV3-2) and TRBJ1-2, with D perhaps TRBD1 (5 bases). V dropped 11 bases and J dropped 8 bases, with 15 bases sitting between them. CDR1 and CDR2 (germline): LGHDT, YNNKEL (reference sequence). There are 11 residues in the CDR3. CDR3 nucleotides: TGTGCCGCTGGGGGGAAGAGCGGCTACACCTTC. Protein: CAAGGKSGYTF.

The J gene is TRBJ1-2, the V gene TRBV7-2, with D possibly being TRBD1 (5 bases). CDR1 SGHTA and CDR2 FQGNSA come from the germline V gene. Trimming left V 5 bases short and J 8 bases short, with 12 bases between. This CDR3 comprises 12 residues. The CDR3 loop reads CASSVPWDGYTF. In DNA form, the CDR3 reads TGTGCCAGCAGCGTTCCATGGGACGGCTACACCTTC. Drawing the rest from reference TRBV7-2 and TRBJ1-2, the complete variable domain is GAGVSQSPSNKVTEKGKDVELRCDPISGHTALYWYRQSLGQGLEFLIYFQGNSAPDKSGLPSDRFSAERTGGSVSTLTIQRTQQEDSAVYLCASSVPWDGYTFGSGTRLTVV.

The chain links TRBV29-1 to TRBJ1-1; TRBD1 aligns across 9 bases. With V trimmed by 4 bases and J by 1 base, 10 bases remained unmatched. CDR1 and CDR2 from the germline V gene are SQVTM and ANQGSEA. The CDR3 is 16 amino acids. The CDR3 here is CSVVLKQGAPNTEAFF. CDR3 in DNA: TGCAGCGTTGTCTTGAAACAGGGGGCCCCGAACACTGAAGCTTTCTTT.

This chain links TRBV28 with TRBJ1-4; TRBD1 agrees at 8 bases. The trim removed 10 bases at V and 6 bases at J, leaving 7 bases unmatched. CDR1 and CDR2 (germline): MDHEN, SYDVKM. CDR3 length equals 13 residues. The chain's CDR3 is CATLPGGYEKLFF. The CDR3 coding sequence is TGTGCCACCCTTCCAGGGGGCTATGAAAAACTGTTTTTT.

The rearrangement uses TRBV18 and TRBJ2-1; 7 bases match TRBD2. V was pared by 2 bases and J by 7 bases, with 8 bases of the junction left unmatched. The germline CDR1 and CDR2 sequences are KGHSH and LQKENI. CDR3 length: 15 amino acids. The CDR3 DNA follows: TGTGCCAGCTCACCAGCTAGGGCTAGCGGTAATGAGCAGTTCTTC. Translated, it gives CASSPARASGNEQFF.

The rearrangement uses TRBV11-2 and TRBJ2-2; the match to TRBD2 covers 12 bases. The CDR3 loop spans 17 amino acids. Germline lookup yields CDR1 SGHAT and CDR2 FQNNGV. Unmatched junction bases numbered 5, after V lost 1 base and J lost 5 bases. CDR3 bases: TGTGCCAGCAGCTTAGTAAGCGGGACTAGCGGGACCGGGGAGCTGTTTTTT. Its translation: CASSLVSGTSGTGELFF.

CDR3 amino acids: CASSRSGTGNEKLFF. CDR3 DNA: TGTGCCAGTAGTAGGTCTGGGACAGGGAATGAAAAACTGTTTTTT. This chain links TRBV19 with TRBJ1-4; 9 nucleotides align to TRBD1. The germline V gene has CDR1 LNHDA and CDR2 SQIVND (reference sequence). The CDR3 consists of 15 residues. The trim removed 4 bases at V and 5 bases at J, leaving 5 bases unmatched.